This TCR beta chain emerged from a study of blood T cell repertoires in COVID-19. The study assigned cohorts using participant-reported clinical history. Measured with immunoSEQ multiplex PCR; TCRdb has only the in-frame clones, and not every one. Of hundreds of thousands of clones in the sample, just over 85% were seen once. Germline V gene data show CDR1 as SEHNR and CDR2 as FQNEAQ (reference sequence). The CDR3 covers 13 residues. V lost 10 bases, J lost 6 bases, and 18 bases lay in between. The sequencing input was PBMCs or T cells enriched from blood (not recorded which). This sequence was found in a woman in her forties with acute COVID-19. V and J are TRBV7-9 and TRBJ1-2, with D perhaps TRBD1 (6 bases). CDR3 in DNA: TGTGCCACGCCCGTAGGGGGTATTGATGGCTACACCTTC. Residues: CATPVGGIDGYTF.